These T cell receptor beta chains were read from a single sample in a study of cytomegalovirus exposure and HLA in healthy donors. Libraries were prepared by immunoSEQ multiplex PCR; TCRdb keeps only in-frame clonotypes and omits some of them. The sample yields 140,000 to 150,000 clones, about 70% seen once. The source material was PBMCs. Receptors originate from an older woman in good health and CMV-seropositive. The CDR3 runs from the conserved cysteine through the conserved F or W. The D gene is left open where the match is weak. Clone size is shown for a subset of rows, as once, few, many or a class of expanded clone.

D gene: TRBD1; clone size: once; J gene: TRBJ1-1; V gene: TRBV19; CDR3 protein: CASSGQEYTEAFF; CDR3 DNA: TGTGCCAGTAGTGGACAGGAATACACTGAAGCTTTCTTT
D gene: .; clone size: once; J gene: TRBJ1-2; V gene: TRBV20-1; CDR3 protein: CSARVEAGYTF; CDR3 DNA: TGCAGTGCTAGAGTAGAGGCTGGCTACACCTTC
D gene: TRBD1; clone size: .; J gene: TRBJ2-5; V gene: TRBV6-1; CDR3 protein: CASSEAATGTGGRETQYF; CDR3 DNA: TGTGCCAGCAGTGAAGCTGCTACCGGGACAGGGGGCCGGGAGACCCAGTACTTC
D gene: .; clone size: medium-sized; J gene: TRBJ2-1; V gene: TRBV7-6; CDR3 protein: CASSLADNEQFF; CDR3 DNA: TGTGCCAGCAGCTTAGCCGACAATGAGCAGTTCTTC
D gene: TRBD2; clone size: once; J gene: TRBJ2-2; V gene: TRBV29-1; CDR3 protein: CSVLREGPGELFF; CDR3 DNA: TGCAGCGTTTTGCGGGAGGGCCCCGGGGAGCTGTTTTTT
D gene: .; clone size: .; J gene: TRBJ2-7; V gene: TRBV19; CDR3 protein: CASSIALGSYEQYF; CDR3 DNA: TGTGCCAGTAGTATAGCGTTGGGGAGCTACGAGCAGTACTTC
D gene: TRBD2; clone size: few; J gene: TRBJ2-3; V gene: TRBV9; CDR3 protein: CASSVGGAGGEDTQYF; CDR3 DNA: TGTGCCAGCAGCGTAGGAGGAGCGGGAGGGGAAGATACGCAGTATTTT
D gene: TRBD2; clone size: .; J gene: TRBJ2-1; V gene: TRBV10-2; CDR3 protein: CASTLNGRAGEQFF; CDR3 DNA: TGCGCCAGCACATTAAACGGGAGGGCCGGTGAGCAGTTCTTC
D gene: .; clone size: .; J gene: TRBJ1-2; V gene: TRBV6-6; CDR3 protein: CASRTHGEGSYGYTF; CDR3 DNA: TGTGCCAGCAGAACACACGGAGAAGGGAGCTATGGCTACACCTTC
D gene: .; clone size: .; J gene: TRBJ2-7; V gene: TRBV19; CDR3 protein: CASSPGNYEQYF; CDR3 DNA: TGTGCCAGTAGTCCGGGGAACTACGAGCAGTACTTC
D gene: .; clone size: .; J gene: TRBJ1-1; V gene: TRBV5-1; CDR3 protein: CASSQGPQGNTEAFF; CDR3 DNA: TGCGCCAGCAGCCAAGGGCCCCAGGGGAACACTGAAGCTTTCTTT
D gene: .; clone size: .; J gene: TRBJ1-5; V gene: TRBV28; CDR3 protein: CASRFWGGDQPQHF; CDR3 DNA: TGTGCCAGCAGATTTTGGGGAGGGGATCAGCCCCAGCATTTT
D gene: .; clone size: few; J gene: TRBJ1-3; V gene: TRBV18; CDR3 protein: CASSPEMNGLTSIYF; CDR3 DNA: TGTGCCAGCTCACCAGAAATGAACGGACTTACTTCCATATATTTT
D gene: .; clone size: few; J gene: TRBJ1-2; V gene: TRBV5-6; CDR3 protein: CASSLGELYGYTF; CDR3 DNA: TGTGCCAGCAGCTTGGGAGAGCTATACGGCTACACCTTC
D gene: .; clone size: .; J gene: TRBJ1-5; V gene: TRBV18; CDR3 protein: CASSPVRDNQPQHF; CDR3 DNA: TGTGCCAGCTCACCAGTCAGGGATAATCAGCCCCAGCATTTT
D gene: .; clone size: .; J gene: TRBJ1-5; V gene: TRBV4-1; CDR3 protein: CASSQVGGRLNQPQHF; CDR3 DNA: TGCGCCAGCAGCCAAGTTGGGGGGAGGCTCAATCAGCCCCAGCATTTT
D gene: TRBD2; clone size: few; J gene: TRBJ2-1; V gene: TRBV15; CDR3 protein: CATSRGTSGKFEQFF; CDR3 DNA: TGTGCCACCAGCAGGGGGACTAGCGGGAAGTTTGAGCAGTTCTTC
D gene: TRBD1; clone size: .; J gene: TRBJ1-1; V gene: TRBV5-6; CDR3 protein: CASSFRGSGNTEAFF; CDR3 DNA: TGTGCCAGCAGCTTCAGGGGGAGCGGGAACACTGAAGCTTTCTTT
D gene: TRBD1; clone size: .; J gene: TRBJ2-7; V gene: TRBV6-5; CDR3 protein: CASSYRDRGHYEQYF; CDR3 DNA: TGTGCCAGCAGTTACCGAGACAGGGGGCACTACGAGCAGTACTTC
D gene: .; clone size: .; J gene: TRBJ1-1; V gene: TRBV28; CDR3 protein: CASSLNEGSTEAFF; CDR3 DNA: TGTGCCAGCAGTTTAAATGAAGGGAGCACTGAAGCTTTCTTT
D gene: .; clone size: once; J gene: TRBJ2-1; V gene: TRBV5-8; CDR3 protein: CASSPDRDVYNEQFF; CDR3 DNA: TGTGCCAGCAGCCCCGACAGAGACGTCTACAATGAGCAGTTCTTC
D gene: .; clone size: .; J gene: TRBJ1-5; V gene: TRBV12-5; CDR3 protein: CASAVDSNQPQHF; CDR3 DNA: TGTGCTAGTGCCGTAGATAGCAATCAGCCCCAGCATTTT
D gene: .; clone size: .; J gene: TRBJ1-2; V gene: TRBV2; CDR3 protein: CASSDRGQSYGYTF; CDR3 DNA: TGTGCCAGCAGTGATCGAGGTCAGTCCTATGGCTACACCTTC
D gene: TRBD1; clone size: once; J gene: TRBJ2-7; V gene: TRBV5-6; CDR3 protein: CASSLYRGSYEQYF; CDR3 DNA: TGTGCCAGCAGCCTATACAGGGGTTCCTACGAGCAGTACTTC
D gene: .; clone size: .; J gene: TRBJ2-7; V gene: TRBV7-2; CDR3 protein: CASSVDSRSYEQYF; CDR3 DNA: TGTGCCAGCAGCGTGGACAGCCGTTCCTACGAGCAGTACTTC
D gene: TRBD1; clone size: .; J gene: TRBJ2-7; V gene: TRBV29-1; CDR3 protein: CSVSPGQGTREQYF; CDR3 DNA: TGCAGCGTCAGTCCGGGACAGGGAACTCGGGAGCAGTACTTC